Described below is a single T cell receptor beta chain sequence and its context. These data originate in a study of CXCR3-negative and CXCR3-positive naive CD8 T cells. The method, 5' RACE with UMI labels, was used to prepare the TRB cDNA libraries. From its re-call of the 5' RACE reads, TCRdb lists each CDR3 protein once, without DNA. The listing contains approximately 41,000 distinct CDR3 sequences. Germline CDR1 and CDR2: MRHNA and SNTAGT. The CDR3 is 14 residues long. This sequence joins TRBV6-4 and TRBJ2-2; the D gene TCRdb calls, TRBD1, cannot be checked with no DNA. Input material: memory CD8+ T cells from blood. The clonotype comes from a human donor in good health. Some clones in this sample may be carry-over from other donors' samples. This CDR3 reads CASSDVGGAGELFF.